What follows are 25 T cell receptor beta chains derived from one specimen sequenced in a study of vaccination effects on CD4 cells after COVID-19. Libraries were prepared by immunoSEQ multiplex PCR; TCRdb keeps only in-frame clonotypes and omits some of them. The data show roughly 30,000 clones, about 67% seen once. Before any sequencing was done, the ViraFEST assay used viral peptide pools to expand antigen-specific CD4+ T cells. Having been cultured for 9 to 11 days, the cells underwent CD4+ T cell isolation. Each participant was given two doses of one vaccine (BNT162b2 or mRNA-1273). Their recognized antigens are unknown. The input for sequencing was CD4+ T cells from PBMCs cultured with HCoV-NL63 spike peptides, taken after COVID-19 vaccination. These receptors originate from a human donor who received a COVID-19 vaccine.

This chain connects TRBV5-1 to TRBJ1-4; 8 nucleotides line up with TRBD1. Trimming at V came to 6 bases and at J to 3 bases, leaving 7 bases not matched to a gene. CDR1 and CDR2 from the germline V gene are SGHRS and YFSETQ. The CDR3 totals 15 residues. The CDR3 bases are TGCGCCAGCACACCGACAGGGGCCCCTAATGAAAAACTGTTTTTT. It encodes CASTPTGAPNEKLFF. Together with reference TRBV5-1 and TRBJ1-4, the CDR3 gives the full variable domain: KAGVTQTPRYLIKTRGQQVTLSCSPISGHRSVSWYQQTPGQGLQFLFEYFSETQRNKGNFPGRFSGRQFSNSRSEMNVSTLELGDSALYLCASTPTGAPNEKLFFGSGTQLSVL.

The chain joins TRBV7-9 to TRBJ2-2; TRBD2 matches 15 bases. The CDR3 extends over 16 amino acids. From germline, CDR1 is SEHNR and CDR2 FQNEAQ (reference sequence). V shed 4 bases and J 5 bases; nucleotides not matched to a gene: 2. The CDR3 bases are TGTGCCAGCAGCTCGGGACTAGCGGGGGGAACCGGGGAGCTGTTTTTT. Protein: CASSSGLAGGTGELFF.

V usage is TRBV3-1 (or the pseudogene TRBV3-2) and J usage is TRBJ2-1; TRBD2 matches at 10 bases. Germline V gene lookup returns CDR1 LGHDT and CDR2 YNNKEL (reference sequence). Trimming removed 2 bases from V and 9 bases from J; junction bases left unmatched: 7. This CDR3 has 15 residues. CDR3 DNA sequence: TGTGCCAGCAGCCAATCTAGCGGGGGTTGGGTTGAGCAGTTCTTC. Residues: CASSQSSGGWVEQFF.

CDR3 region: CASRATTGTSYGYTF. CDR3 DNA sequence: TGTGCCAGCAGAGCCACCACCGGGACGTCCTATGGCTACACCTTC. The rearrangement links TRBV7-9 to TRBJ1-2, with D maybe TRBD1 (5 bases). Germline V gene sequence: CDR1 SEHNR, CDR2 FQNEAQ (reference sequence). This CDR3 is 15 amino acids long. V was cut by 6 bases and J by 4 bases, with 18 bases left in between.

The J gene is TRBJ1-6, the V gene TRBV21-1; the DNA was not used to check the table's D call, TRBD1. TRBV21-1 is described as a pseudogene. The CDR3 has 17 residues. DNA of the CDR3: TGTGCCAGCAGCAAAGCCTCGTTAAGGCAGGAAAATTCACCCCTCCACTTT. The encoded protein is CASSKASLRQENSPLHF.

The gene calls are TRBV29-1 and TRBJ1-1; 7 positions agree with TRBD1. This CDR3 region has 14 residues. V trimming: 4 bases; J trimming: 5 bases; junction bases outside the gene matches: 10. Germline CDR1 and CDR2: SQVTM and ANQGSEA. The DNA of the CDR3 is TGCAGCGTTGTCACGAGGGGGCGCGGAACTGAAGCTTTCTTT. Protein sequence: CSVVTRGRGTEAFF. Full variable domain (remainder filled in from reference TRBV29-1 and TRBJ1-1): SAVISQKPSRDICQRGTSLTIQCQVDSQVTMMFWYRQQPGQSLTLIATANQGSEATYESGFVIDKFPISRPNLTFSTLTVSNMSPEDSSIYLCSVVTRGRGTEAFFGQGTRLTVV.

The chain joins TRBV6-4 to TRBJ1-5, with TRBD1 identical over 11 bases. The CDR3 has 16 amino acids. After removal of 2 bases from V and 7 bases from J, the junction contained 7 bases not matched to a gene. The germline CDR1 and CDR2 sequences are MRHNA and SNTAGT. The CDR3 sequence is CASSDIPGQGVQPQHF. CDR3 in DNA: TGTGCCAGCAGTGACATCCCGGGACAGGGGGTGCAGCCCCAGCATTTT.

This clone showed up just a few times. V gene TRBV29-1 combines with J gene TRBJ1-5, with TRBD1 as a possible D gene (5 bases). V was shortened by 2 bases and J by 4 bases, with 9 bases between the two germline ends. Per the germline V gene, CDR1 is SQVTM and CDR2 is ANQGSEA. CDR3 length equals 13 residues. The CDR3 DNA follows: TGCAGCGTTGAACAGGGAAAAAATCAGCCCCAGCATTTT. Encoded protein: CSVEQGKNQPQHF.

The rearrangement links TRBV30 to TRBJ2-5; weak D call: TRBD2 (6 bases). The CDR3 consists of 12 residues. The V and J ends lost 8 bases and 4 bases respectively, with 14 bases between them. Per the germline V gene, CDR1 is GTSNPN and CDR2 is SVGIG (reference sequence). CDR3 loop: CAGDFWGETQYF. Here the CDR3 DNA reads TGTGCCGGGGACTTCTGGGGAGAGACCCAGTACTTC.

This clone has more than one count but fewer than ten. CDR3 DNA: TGCGCCAGCAGCCCCGGTCCCAAGTGGGGAACTTCCCTCGGGGAGCTGTTTTTT. Translation: CASSPGPKWGTSLGELFF. The V gene is TRBV5-1, the J gene TRBJ2-2; D unresolved. V lost 4 bases and J lost 7, with 26 bases in between. Germline CDR1 and CDR2: SGHRS and YFSETQ. The CDR3 spans 18 residues.

The chain joins TRBV7-8 to TRBJ2-1; 7 nucleotides agree with TRBD1. CDR1 and CDR2 (germline): SGHVS, FQNEAQ. Trimming at V came to 5 bases and at J to 10 bases, leaving 14 bases not matched to a gene. This CDR3 is built from 15 residues. CDR3 amino acids: CASSQDVSGTEEQFF. CDR3 bases: TGTGCCAGCAGCCAGGACGTCTCGGGGACAGAGGAGCAGTTCTTC.

The V and J genes are TRBV5-1 and TRBJ1-1; no reliable D call. Trimming cost V 4 bases and J 0 bases, with 10 bases left between them. Per the germline V gene, CDR1 is SGHRS and CDR2 is YFSETQ. The CDR3 contains 14 residues. In DNA form, the CDR3 reads TGCGCCAGCAGCAGCCAACGGGTGAACACTGAAGCTTTCTTT. This translates into CASSSQRVNTEAFF.

In its sample, this clone is medium-sized. The rearrangement joins TRBV7-2 to TRBJ2-7, with no clear D. From germline, CDR1 is SGHTA and CDR2 FQGNSA. Trimming took 3 bases from V and 1 from J, leaving 16 bases between them. The CDR3 totals 16 residues. This chain's CDR3 is CASSFRETRISYEQYF. Here the CDR3 DNA reads TGTGCCAGCAGCTTTAGAGAGACAAGGATATCCTACGAGCAGTACTTC.

The chain employs TRBV3-1 (or the pseudogene TRBV3-2) and TRBJ2-7, with 10 bases lining up with TRBD2. J gave up 7 bases and V 4 bases, and 10 bases lay outside the gene matches. The CDR3 is 15 amino acids. CDR1 and CDR2 from the germline V gene are LGHDT and YNNKEL (reference sequence). The CDR3 loop reads CASSPSSGGMGEQYF. CDR3 sequence (DNA): TGTGCCAGCAGCCCTTCTAGCGGGGGAATGGGGGAGCAGTACTTC.

In its sample, this clone was seen a few times. The gene calls are TRBV9 and TRBJ1-1, with D unresolved. V lost 3 bases to trimming and J lost 0 bases, with 9 bases between them. Looked up from germline, CDR1 is SGDLS and CDR2 is YYNGEE. The CDR3 covers 14 residues. The CDR3 protein is CASSGNSLNTEAFF. The CDR3 DNA sequence: TGTGCCAGCAGCGGTAACAGCCTGAACACTGAAGCTTTCTTT.

This chain uses TRBV5-1 with TRBJ2-6, with 9 bases lining up with TRBD1. The J segment lost 4 bases and the V segment lost 3 bases, leaving 5 bases of the junction unmatched. This CDR3 is built from 16 residues. Germline V gene data show CDR1 as SGHRS and CDR2 as YFSETQ. The CDR3 bases are TGCGCCAGCAGCTCGATACAGGGGGCCGGGGCCAACGTCCTGACTTTC. It translates to CASSSIQGAGANVLTF.

The V call is TRBV7-9, the J call TRBJ2-7, with 7 nucleotides matching TRBD1. The CDR3 is made up of 12 amino acids. The trim removed 4 bases at V and 5 bases at J, leaving 2 bases unmatched. Germline CDR1 is SEHNR and CDR2 is FQNEAQ (reference sequence). The CDR3 DNA is TGTGCCAGCAGCTCTACAGGGGACGAGCAGTACTTC. Protein sequence: CASSSTGDEQYF.

The chain carries TRBV18 and TRBJ1-2, with 7 bases fitting TRBD1. V was pared by 6 bases and J by 4 bases, with 5 bases of the junction left unmatched. The CDR3 covers 13 residues. Looked up from germline, CDR1 is KGHSH and CDR2 is LQKENI. CDR3 region: CASSTGQLYGYTF. In DNA form, the CDR3 reads TGTGCCAGCTCGACGGGACAGCTCTATGGCTACACCTTC.

The V gene is TRBV6-2 or TRBV6-3, the J gene TRBJ1-2, with D possibly TRBD1 on 5 matching bases. V lost 6 bases and J lost 3, with 17 bases in between. There are 15 residues in the CDR3. Per the germline V gene, CDR1 is MNHEY and CDR2 is SVGEGT. Written as DNA, the CDR3 is TGTGCCAGCAGCCACCTCAGGGTCCCTGACTATGGCTACACCTTC. Its protein is CASSHLRVPDYGYTF.

V usage is TRBV4-1 and J usage is TRBJ2-1; tentative D call: TRBD2 (6 bases). Germline V gene lookup returns CDR1 MGHRA and CDR2 YSYEKL. This CDR3 has 18 amino acids. With 4 bases removed from V and 3 bases from J, the gap between germline ends came to 22 bases. CDR3 in amino acids: CASSLGRPTGVIYNEQFF. CDR3 coding DNA: TGCGCCAGCAGCCTTGGTCGCCCTACGGGGGTGATCTACAATGAGCAGTTCTTC.

The chain combines TRBV19 with TRBJ1-6, with 10 bases matching TRBD1. The junction had 6 bases not matched to a gene; V was cut back by 3 bases and J by 10 bases. Germline V gene sequence: CDR1 LNHDA, CDR2 SQIVND (reference sequence). The CDR3 totals 15 residues. The DNA of the CDR3 is TGTGCCAGTAGTATTGTCGGGACAGGGGACTCACCCCTCCACTTT. Translating gives CASSIVGTGDSPLHF.

This sequence joins TRBV6-5 and TRBJ1-5; D might be TRBD1 (5 bases). Trimming left V 0 bases short and J 6 bases short, with 12 bases between. Germline V lookup: CDR1 MNHEY, CDR2 SVGAGI. This CDR3 contains 15 residues. CDR3 amino acids: CASSYSGRGGQPQHF. The CDR3 bases are TGTGCCAGCAGTTACTCGGGAAGGGGAGGTCAGCCCCAGCATTTT.

The V call is TRBV5-1, the J call TRBJ2-1; D is unclear. V lost 0 bases and J 6 bases, leaving 10 bases between the germline ends. CDR1 and CDR2 from the germline V gene are SGHRS and YFSETQ. CDR3 length: 14 amino acids. This CDR3 reads CASSLAFSSNEQFF. The CDR3 bases are TGCGCCAGCAGCTTGGCGTTTAGCAGCAATGAGCAGTTCTTC.

The chain has TRBV7-8 and TRBJ1-1; 9 bases are shared with TRBD1. The CDR3 contains 14 residues. Germline trimming cut 7 bases from V and 4 bases from J; bases unmatched to any gene: 7. Germline V gene data show CDR1 as SGHVS and CDR2 as FQNEAQ. The CDR3 region is CASNYRGQGTEAFF. Here the CDR3 DNA reads TGTGCCAGCAACTACAGGGGGCAGGGCACTGAAGCTTTCTTT.

V is TRBV6-2 or TRBV6-3 and J is TRBJ2-3, with 9 bases identical to TRBD2. This CDR3 has 14 amino acids. Trimming took 2 bases from V and 7 from J; bases not matched to a gene: 4. The germline CDR1 and CDR2 sequences are MNHEY and SVGEGT. The CDR3: CASSYGTSRYTQYF. CDR3 in DNA: TGTGCCAGCAGTTACGGGACTAGCCGCTATACGCAGTATTTT.